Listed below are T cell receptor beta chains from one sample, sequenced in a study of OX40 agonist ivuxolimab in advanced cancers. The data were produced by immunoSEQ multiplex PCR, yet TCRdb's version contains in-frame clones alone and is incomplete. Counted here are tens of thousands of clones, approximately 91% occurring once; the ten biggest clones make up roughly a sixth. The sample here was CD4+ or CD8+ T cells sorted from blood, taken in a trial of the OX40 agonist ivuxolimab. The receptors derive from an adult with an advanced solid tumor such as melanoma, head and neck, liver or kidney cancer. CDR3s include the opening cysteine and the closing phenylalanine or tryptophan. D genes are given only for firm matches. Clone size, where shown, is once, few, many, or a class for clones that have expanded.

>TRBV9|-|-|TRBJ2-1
CASSVEPDPRGYNEQFF
TGTGCCAGCAGCGTAGAACCGGATCCCCGCGGATACAATGAGCAGTTCTTC
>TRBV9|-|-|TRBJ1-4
CASSPGGRAEKLFF
TGTGCCAGCAGCCCCGGGGGTAGGGCGGAAAAACTGTTTTTT
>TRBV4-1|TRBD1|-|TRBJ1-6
CASSPGTEKYNSPLHF
TGCGCCAGCAGCCCCGGGACAGAAAAGTATAATTCACCCCTCCACTTT
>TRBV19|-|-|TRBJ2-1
CATRTAHLSYNEQFF
TGTGCCACCCGGACGGCGCACCTTTCCTACAATGAGCAGTTCTTC
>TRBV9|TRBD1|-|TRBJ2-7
CASSAGQAIYEQYF
TGTGCCAGCAGCGCCGGACAGGCCATCTACGAGCAGTACTTC
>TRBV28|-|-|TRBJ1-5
CASSFDTSSNQPQHF
TGTGCCAGCAGTTTCGACACTTCCAGCAATCAGCCCCAGCATTTT
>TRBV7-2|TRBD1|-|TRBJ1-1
CASSLLGGTGGPEAFF
TGTGCCAGCAGCTTATTGGGAGGGACAGGCGGACCCGAAGCTTTCTTT
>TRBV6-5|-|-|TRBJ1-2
CASSWGGMEVYTF
TGTGCCAGCAGTTGGGGGGGGATGGAGGTCTACACCTTC
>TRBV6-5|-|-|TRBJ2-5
CASSSRGWETQYF
TGTGCCAGCAGTTCTAGGGGCTGGGAGACCCAGTACTTC
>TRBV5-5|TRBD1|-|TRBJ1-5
CASSQDREDQPQHF
TGTGCCAGCAGCCAAGACAGGGAGGATCAGCCCCAGCATTTT
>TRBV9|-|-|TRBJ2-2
CASSPRVHTGELFF
TGTGCCAGCAGCCCTAGGGTCCACACCGGGGAGCTGTTTTTT
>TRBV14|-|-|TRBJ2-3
CASSQDPGHITDTQYF
TGTGCCAGCAGCCAAGATCCGGGACACATCACAGATACGCAGTATTTT
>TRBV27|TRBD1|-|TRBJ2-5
CASRLQGYQETQYF
TGTGCCAGCAGATTACAGGGGTACCAAGAGACCCAGTACTTC
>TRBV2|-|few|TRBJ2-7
CARQSGTTYEQYF
TGTGCCAGACAATCCGGGACAACCTACGAGCAGTACTTC
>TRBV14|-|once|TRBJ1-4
CASSHPFPDVNEKLFF
TGTGCCAGCAGCCATCCGTTCCCGGATGTTAATGAAAAACTGTTTTTT
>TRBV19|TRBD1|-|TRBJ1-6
CASSGTALSTYNSPLHF
TGTGCCAGTAGCGGGACAGCCCTTTCCACCTATAATTCACCCCTCCACTTT
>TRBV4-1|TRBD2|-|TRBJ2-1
CASSQVPSGGPGPNNEQFF
TGCGCCAGCAGCCAAGTCCCTAGCGGGGGGCCCGGACCCAACAATGAGCAGTTCTTC
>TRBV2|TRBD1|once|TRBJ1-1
CASSWTGGANTEAFF
TGTGCCAGCAGTTGGACAGGGGGCGCGAACACTGAAGCTTTCTTT
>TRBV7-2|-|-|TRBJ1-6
CASSFLNSPLHF
TGTGCCAGCAGCTTTCTCAATTCACCCCTCCACTTT
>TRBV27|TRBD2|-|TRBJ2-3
CASSEGTRPTDTQYF
TGTGCCAGCAGTGAGGGGACTAGGCCCACAGATACGCAGTATTTT
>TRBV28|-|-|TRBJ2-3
CASSPLADTQYF
TGTGCCAGCAGCCCTCTGGCAGATACGCAGTATTTT
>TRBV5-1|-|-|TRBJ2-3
CASSLGQGGLTDTQYF
TGCGCCAGCAGCTTGGGACAGGGAGGACTCACAGATACGCAGTATTTT
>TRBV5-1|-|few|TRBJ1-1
CASSWRGNTEAFF
TGCGCCAGCAGCTGGCGGGGGAACACTGAAGCTTTCTTT
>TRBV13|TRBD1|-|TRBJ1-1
CASSEGQGRTEAFF
TGTGCCAGCAGCGAAGGACAGGGACGCACTGAAGCTTTCTTT
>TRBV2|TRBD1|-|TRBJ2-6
CASNWDRYSGANVLTF
TGTGCCAGCAACTGGGACAGGTACTCTGGGGCCAACGTCCTGACTTTC
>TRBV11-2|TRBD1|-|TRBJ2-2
CASSLEGGTGGSGELFF
TGTGCCAGCAGCTTGGAGGGCGGGACAGGGGGATCCGGGGAGCTGTTTTTT
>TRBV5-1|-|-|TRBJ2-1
CASSLGNEQFF
TGCGCCAGCAGCTTGGGGAATGAGCAGTTCTTC
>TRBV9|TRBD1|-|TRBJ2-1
CASSGGTGGNNEQFF
TGTGCCAGCAGCGGGGGGACAGGGGGAAACAATGAGCAGTTCTTC
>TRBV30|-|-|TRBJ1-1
CAWRSGFNEAFF
TGTGCCTGGAGGTCGGGGTTTAATGAAGCTTTCTTT
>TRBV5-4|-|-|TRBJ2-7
CASSLELLEPNEQYF
TGTGCCAGCAGCTTGGAGTTACTTGAGCCAAACGAGCAGTACTTC
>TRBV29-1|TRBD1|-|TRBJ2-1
CSVSPPGQGSYNEQFF
TGCAGCGTGTCCCCACCGGGACAGGGATCCTACAATGAGCAGTTCTTC
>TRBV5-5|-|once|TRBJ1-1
CASSLYGFSNTEAFF
TGTGCCAGCAGCTTATACGGCTTCTCGAACACTGAAGCTTTCTTT
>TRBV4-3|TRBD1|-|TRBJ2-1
CASSHNRGNEQFF
TGCGCCAGCAGCCACAACAGGGGCAATGAGCAGTTCTTC
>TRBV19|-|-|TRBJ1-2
CASKPGQTYYGYTF
TGTGCCAGTAAACCGGGACAAACCTACTATGGCTACACCTTC
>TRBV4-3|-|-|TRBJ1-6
CASSQVGLGNSPLHF
TGCGCCAGCAGCCAAGTAGGGCTAGGGAATTCACCCCTCCACTTT
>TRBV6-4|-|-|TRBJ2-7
CASRSYEQYF
TGTGCCAGCAGAAGCTACGAGCAGTACTTC
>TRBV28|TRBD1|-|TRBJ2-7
CASNTKGAAHEQYF
TGTGCCAGCAACACAAAGGGGGCGGCGCACGAGCAGTACTTC
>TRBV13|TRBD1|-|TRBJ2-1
CASSQRTGRDNEQFF
TGTGCCAGCAGCCAACGGACAGGGAGAGACAATGAGCAGTTCTTC
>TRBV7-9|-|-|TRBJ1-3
CASRPPFSTSGNTIYF
TGTGCCAGCAGACCCCCTTTCTCAACCTCTGGAAACACCATATATTTT
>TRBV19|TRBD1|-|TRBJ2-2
CASRDRGAGELFF
TGTGCCAGCCGGGACAGGGGAGCCGGGGAGCTGTTTTTT
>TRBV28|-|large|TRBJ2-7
CASSFVTVSYEQYF
TGTGCCAGCAGTTTTGTGACAGTCTCCTACGAGCAGTACTTC
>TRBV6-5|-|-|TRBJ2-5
CASSSTGLETQYF
TGTGCCAGCAGTTCTACCGGTTTGGAGACCCAGTACTTC
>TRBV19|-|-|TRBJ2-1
CASRGAYNEQFF
TGTGCCAGTAGGGGAGCTTACAATGAGCAGTTCTTC
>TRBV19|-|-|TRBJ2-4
CASTKFGGQGGKLAKNIQYF
TGTGCCAGTACCAAATTTGGGGGCCAGGGAGGGAAATTAGCCAAAAACATTCAGTACTTC
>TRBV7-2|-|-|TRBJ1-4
CASSPFLGLNEKLFF
TGTGCCAGCAGCCCCTTCTTGGGGCTTAATGAAAAACTGTTTTTT
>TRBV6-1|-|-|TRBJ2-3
CASSARVRTDTQYF
TGTGCCAGCAGTGCCAGGGTGAGGACAGATACGCAGTATTTT
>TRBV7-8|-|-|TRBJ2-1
CASSPAGDEQFF
TGTGCCAGCAGCCCAGCAGGGGATGAGCAGTTCTTC
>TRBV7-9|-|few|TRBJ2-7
CASSSLGGGESYEQYF
TGTGCCAGCAGCTCCCTAGGCGGGGGCGAGTCCTACGAGCAGTACTTC
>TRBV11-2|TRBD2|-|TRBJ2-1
CASTLGRAGGNYNEQFF
TGTGCCAGCACCCTAGGCAGGGCGGGGGGGAACTACAATGAGCAGTTCTTC
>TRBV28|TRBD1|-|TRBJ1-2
CASTSHRGGYTF
TGTGCCAGCACCAGCCACAGGGGAGGCTACACCTTC
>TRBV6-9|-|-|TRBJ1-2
CASSYNPRGDGYTF
TGTGCCAGCAGTTACAACCCCAGGGGTGATGGCTACACCTTC
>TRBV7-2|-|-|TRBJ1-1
CASSLVNKDYEAFF
TGTGCCAGCAGCTTAGTTAATAAGGATTATGAAGCTTTCTTT
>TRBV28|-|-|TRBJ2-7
CASSLIGNSYEQYF
TGTGCCAGCAGTTTAATAGGCAACTCCTACGAGCAGTACTTC